This passage covers 17 T cell receptor beta chains from one sample sequenced in a study of T cell repertoires in cytomegalovirus infection (dated by TCRdb to between 2017 and 2020). Sequencing relied on an Illumina HiSeq 1500. Using fastp at Q25 and MiXCR, TCRdb reprocessed the public reads and kept productive beta chains. Rows are combined by CDR3 protein, so each entry shows the most common genes and DNA. This sample comprises 250,000 or so distinct CDR3 sequences, approximately 15% of them detected only once. The ten largest clones represent roughly 45% of the sample. The source material was CD8+ T cells from PBMCs. The receptors here all came from a human donor in good health (CMV status not recorded). Some clones in this sample may be carry-over from other donors' samples.

This clonotype has a count of ten or more. CDR3 in DNA: TGTGCCAGCAGCTTAGCGGGCGGGGGGGCGTCAGATACGCAGTATTTT. It translates to CASSLAGGGASDTQYF. The rearrangement links TRBV7-8 to TRBJ2-3; TRBD2 matches 9 bases. CDR3 length: 16 amino acids. The V gene's germline CDR1 is SGHVS and CDR2 FQNEAQ. Losses at the gene ends were 0 bases for V and 4 bases for J; bases not matched to a gene: 5.

J is TRBJ2-5 and V is TRBV19; 7 bases are a match to TRBD1. Trimming removed 4 bases from V and 3 bases from J; junction bases left unmatched: 5. Germline loops: CDR1 LNHDA, CDR2 SQIVND (reference sequence). The CDR3 has 14 amino acids. This CDR3 reads CASSKQGREETQYF. The CDR3, as DNA: TGTGCCAGTAGTAAACAGGGGCGAGAAGAGACCCAGTACTTC.

There are a few counts of this clonotype. The chain links TRBV7-9 to TRBJ1-1; 8 nucleotides agree with TRBD1. Germline CDR1 reads SEHNR; CDR2 reads FQNEAQ (reference sequence). V dropped 4 bases and J dropped 3; count of bases not matched to a gene: 13. The CDR3 has 17 residues. The CDR3 nucleotides read TGTGCCAGCAGCTGGAGACAGGGGACGCGAATGTACACTGAAGCTTTCTTT. This encodes CASSWRQGTRMYTEAFF.

The chain is built from TRBV2 and TRBJ1-2; possibly TRBD1 for D (6 bases). Germline V lookup: CDR1 SNHLY, CDR2 FYNNEI. Trimming shortened V by 7 bases and J by 4 bases, and 13 bases separated the two germline ends. This CDR3 comprises 13 residues. CDR3: CASTSGQFYGYTF. In DNA form, the CDR3 reads TGTGCCAGCACTTCCGGACAGTTCTATGGCTACACCTTC. Looking up the rest from reference TRBV2 and TRBJ1-2 gives the full variable domain: EPEVTQTPSHQVTQMGQEVILRCVPISNHLYFYWYRQILGQKVEFLVSFYNNEISEKSEIFDDQFSVERPDGSNFTLKIRSTKLEDSAMYFCASTSGQFYGYTFGSGTRLTVV.

The sample holds a few counts of this clonotype. The chain has TRBV28 and TRBJ2-3, with D perhaps TRBD1 (6 bases). This CDR3 region has 15 residues. CDR1 MDHEN and CDR2 SYDVKM come from the germline V gene. V lost 7 bases to trimming and J lost 0 bases, with 14 bases between them. The CDR3 spells CASKNGQSSTDTQYF. For the CDR3, the DNA is TGTGCCAGCAAAAATGGACAGTCTAGCACAGATACGCAGTATTTT. Filled out from reference TRBV28 and TRBJ2-3, the complete variable domain reads DVKVTQSSRYLVKRTGEKVFLECVQDMDHENMFWYRQDPGLGLRLIYFSYDVKMKEKGDIPEGYSVSREKKERFSLILESASTNQTSMYLCASKNGQSSTDTQYFGPGTRLTVL.

This clonotype showed up many times. In DNA, the CDR3 is TGCAGTGCTGGGGGGGACTGGGGCTACGAGCAGTACTTC. This sequence encodes CSAGGDWGYEQYF. The chain carries TRBV20-1 and TRBJ2-7; 7 bases align to TRBD2. Trimming at V came to 5 bases and at J to 3 bases, leaving 7 bases not matched to a gene. From germline, CDR1 is DFQATT and CDR2 SNEGSKA (reference sequence). The CDR3 has 13 amino acids.

This clonotype was seen a few times. V usage is TRBV12-5 and J usage is TRBJ2-3, with D perhaps matching TRBD1 or TRBD2 (5 bases each). The CDR3 has 17 residues. Germline CDR1 LGHNT, CDR2 FRNRAP. V was trimmed by 1 base and J by 4 bases, leaving 18 bases between them. The CDR3 DNA reads TGTGCTAGTGGTTTGGATCAGGGACCGCGGCGCGCAGATACGCAGTATTTT. Translated, it gives CASGLDQGPRRADTQYF.

Many counts were recorded for this clonotype. This chain links TRBV4-1 with TRBJ2-1; D gene unclear. CDR1 is MGHRA, CDR2 YSYEKL, per germline. Trimming took off 4 bases at V and 5 bases at J, with 12 bases between the two ends. This CDR3 has 14 amino acids. In nucleotides, the CDR3 is TGCGCCAGCAGCCCAAATCCAGACGACAATGAGCAGTTCTTC. This sequence encodes CASSPNPDDNEQFF.

The CDR3 DNA sequence: TGTGCCAGCAGTGAATTCATAGCGGAGACCCAGTACTTC. Protein sequence: CASSEFIAETQYF. This chain connects TRBV2 to TRBJ2-5; D is perhaps TRBD2 (5 bases). Germline CDR1 and CDR2: SNHLY and FYNNEI. The germline V and J ends were trimmed by 2 bases and 5 bases, with 9 bases remaining between them. CDR3 size: 13 residues.

The gene calls are TRBV7-9 and TRBJ2-7, with D unresolved. The CDR3 spans 15 residues. With 3 bases removed from V and 0 bases from J, the gap between germline ends came to 12 bases. The V gene's germline CDR1 is SEHNR and CDR2 FQNEAQ (reference sequence). The DNA for the CDR3 is TGTGCCAGCAGCTTTAACAGTTATTTCTCCTACGAGCAGTACTTC. It is translated as CASSFNSYFSYEQYF.

Only a few counts were recorded for this clonotype. This chain connects TRBV19 to TRBJ1-5, with D unresolved. The length of the CDR3 is 14 residues. V was trimmed by 5 bases and J by 0 bases, leaving 8 bases between them. The germline V gene has CDR1 LNHDA and CDR2 SQIVND (reference sequence). The CDR3 sequence: CASSDLGSNQPQHF. In DNA, the CDR3 is TGTGCCAGTAGTGACCTTGGTAGCAATCAGCCCCAGCATTTT.

The chain combines TRBV29-1 with TRBJ2-3; D unresolved. V lost 1 base, J lost 5 bases, and 13 bases lay in between. Germline assignment: CDR1 SQVTM and CDR2 ANQGSEA. The CDR3 consists of 14 residues. The CDR3 protein is CSVEGFNELDTQYF. CDR3 nucleotide sequence: TGCAGCGTTGAAGGGTTTAACGAATTAGATACGCAGTATTTT.

V is TRBV6-6 and J is TRBJ1-2, with 11 bases aligning to TRBD1. V lost 4 bases to trimming and J lost 6 bases; unmatched junction nucleotides: 7. From germline, CDR1 is MNHNY and CDR2 SVGAGI (reference sequence). This CDR3 has 15 residues. Here the CDR3 reads CASSSRTGGKDGYTF. The CDR3 DNA sequence: TGTGCCAGCAGTTCACGGACAGGGGGCAAGGATGGCTACACCTTC.

In its sample, this clonotype was seen a few times. The V and J genes are TRBV23-1 and TRBJ1-2; the match to TRBD1 covers 8 bases. Being an ORF, TRBV23-1 has a function that is uncertain. The CDR3 has 16 amino acids. The trim removed 4 bases at V and 2 bases at J, leaving 9 bases unmatched. The CDR3 nucleotides read TGCGCCAGCAGTCGGGCAGGGGGCATCATAAACTATGGCTACACCTTC. The encoded protein is CASSRAGGIINYGYTF.

The chain recombines TRBV4-3 with TRBJ2-7; TRBD2 matches at 8 bases. The CDR3 is made up of 15 amino acids. The J segment lost 2 bases and the V segment lost 3 bases, leaving 6 bases of the junction unmatched. Germline V gene data show CDR1 as LGHNA and CDR2 as YSLEER. In nucleotides, the CDR3 is TGCGCCAGCAGCCAGGCTACTAGCGGTGCCTACGAGCAGTACTTC. It translates to CASSQATSGAYEQYF.

This chain connects TRBV6-5 to TRBJ1-1; D unresolved. In germline, CDR1 is MNHEY, CDR2 SVGAGI. The CDR3 runs 16 residues. Trimming shortened V by 2 bases and J by 5 bases, and 18 bases separated the two germline ends. The CDR3 spells CASSYVSPGPRTEAFF. CDR3 nucleotides: TGTGCCAGCAGTTACGTTAGCCCGGGCCCGAGGACTGAAGCTTTCTTT.

This clonotype has at least ten counts. The chain recombines TRBV11-2 with TRBJ2-5; D possibly corresponds to TRBD2 (5 bases). Trimming removed 1 base from V and 3 bases from J, with 9 bases in between. The CDR3 totals 14 residues. The germline CDR1 and CDR2 sequences are SGHAT and FQNNGV. CDR3 sequence: CASSLVYGEETQYF. Written as DNA, the CDR3 is TGTGCCAGCAGCTTAGTGTACGGGGAAGAGACCCAGTACTTC.